The text below deals with one T cell receptor (beta chain). This sample stems from a study of blood T cell repertoires in COVID-19. Overall study context: Sample material is recorded as cDNA or gDNA derived from T cells, B-cell-depleted T cells, or PBMCs.

In the authors' methods: Estimation of nucleated cell counts was performed using reference gene primer amplification. Clones were read by immunoSEQ multiplex PCR, and TCRdb kept only the in-frame ones, dropping some. V and J calls and clone size are given by that table; D and trimming were obtained from the DNA. Of roughly 250,000 clones in the sample, 80% to 90% were seen once. This TCR derives from a man aged 30 to 45 with acute or convalescent COVID-19. Sequencing used peripheral blood.

This chain's CDR3 is CASSQQGSSYNEQFF. CDR3 nucleotides: TGTGCCAGCAGCCAACAGGGGAGCTCCTACAATGAGCAGTTCTTC. The chain couples TRBV7-3 to TRBJ2-1; the match to TRBD1 covers 7 bases. The CDR3 is made up of 15 amino acids. Germline CDR1 and CDR2: SGHTA and FQGTGA. Trimming cost V 5 bases and J 0 bases; bases outside gene matches: 4.